This record concerns one TCR beta chain sequence. The antigen remains unidentified. The data were taken from a study of CD8 T cells in ankylosing spondylitis. Regarding the study as a whole: Disease-linked clones displayed a CD8+ phenotype and appeared relatively rarely in peripheral blood. Clones tied to disease were said to be significantly enriched in matched ankylosing spondylitis synovial fluid. Apparently characteristic of ankylosing spondylitis blood was a TCR beta motif (roughly eight highly homologous variants). Before this, some motif variants had been reported in reactive arthritis synovial fluid and blood.

Libraries of TCR beta came from quantitative 5'-RACE with molecular barcodes. MiXCR was run by TCRdb on the 5' RACE reads, yielding one entry per CDR3 protein. The sample lists about 800,000 distinct CDR3 sequences; 12% were seen once. V shed 3 bases and J shed 5 bases, with 13 bases lying between them. This CDR3 contains 14 residues. Germline V gene data show CDR1 as SEHNR and CDR2 as FQNEAQ (reference sequence). Sequenced sample: blood, either unsorted or a sorted T cell fraction (not recorded which). The TCR comes from a male donor with ankylosing spondylitis. V gene TRBV7-9 combines with J gene TRBJ2-5; D gene uncertain. The CDR3 here is CASSLGSHRETQYF. The CDR3 region has the DNA TGTGCCAGCAGCTTGGGAAGCCATAGGGAGACCCAGTACTTC.